This T cell receptor beta chain was sequenced in a study of synovial regulatory T cells in juvenile arthritis. As for the study in general: One patient received methotrexate plus infliximab; one lacked treatment information.

Study-wide findings and caveats: CDR3 overlap with synovial Tregs was higher for iaTregs than other blood Tregs. Inflammation-associated Treg cells in blood had less TCR diversity than the remaining blood Treg cells. Synovial Teff and blood CPL repertoires partially overlapped with iaTreg TCR repertoires, which were largely patient-private.

Worth noting for this clone: Antigen specificity is unknown.

Libraries were prepared by immunoSEQ multiplex PCR; TCRdb keeps only in-frame clonotypes and omits some of them. The sample has 8,000 to 10,000 clones. What was sequenced was Treg cells from blood. Subset here: remaining (HLA-DR-negative) circulating blood Treg cells. The source is a donor younger than 35 with juvenile idiopathic arthritis.

The CDR3 sequence: CASIELGASGYTGELFF. The chain couples TRBV27 to TRBJ2-2; TCRdb designates TRBD2, a call that cannot be tested without DNA. This CDR3 has 17 residues. The DNA sequence is not available. Germline V gene sequence: CDR1 MNHEY, CDR2 SMNVEV (reference sequence).